This T cell receptor (beta chain) was sequenced during a study of a mutant IDH1 vaccine in newly diagnosed glioma (dated by TCRdb to the early 2020s). Regarding the study in general: Vaccination began 4-6 weeks after radiotherapy alone, or alongside temozolomide cycles in the chemotherapy-containing groups. Peripheral blood was drawn at six visits: V03 (baseline), V05, V07, V10, V12 and V13. The week-35 safety follow-up took place at visit V12, and the week-47 end of study took place at visit V13. Prior to enrollment, patients had been given standard therapy consisting of radiotherapy alone, temozolomide alone, or radiochemotherapy with temozolomide, with the combination given to most patients. Longitudinal TCRB deep sequencing was done for 25 to 30 treated patients, wherever samples were available for exploratory analyses. The roughly 30 treated patients were around 62% male and around 40% female, with a mean age of around 40 years. Results and caveats for the whole study, not just this receptor: Availability determined which PBMC samples were chosen for TCRB deep sequencing. Changes in the top peripheral T cell clonotypes picked up by TCRB sequencing did not appear to be linked to pseudoprogression. According to the authors, sample limitations meant that analyses of patient blood samples could not be reproduced. Immune responses induced by the vaccine were seen in 90% to 95% of patients across multiple MHC alleles.

CDR1 and CDR2 are read off the germline V gene (reference sequence) as MNHEY and SMNVEV. The CDR3 contains 13 residues, cysteine and phenylalanine counted. Just the 39-base CDR3 DNA is kept, in frame starting at base 1. V and J are truncated by 0 bases and 15 bases respectively, leaving an intervening sequence of 15 bases. The meaning of the sample's time point label: week 35, safety follow-up. Each vaccine dose, consisting of 300 ug of a 20-mer mutant IDH1 peptide in Montanide, was administered subcutaneously with topical imiquimod. Patients received eight vaccinations in weeks 1, 3, 5, 7, 11, 15, 19 and 23, corresponding to visits V03 through V10. Donors had newly diagnosed WHO grade 3 or 4 IDH1-mutant astrocytomas with loss of nuclear ATRX. The samples were drawn from NOA16, a multicentre, single-arm, open-label phase I trial in Germany that tested a mutant IDH1 peptide vaccine in humans for the first time. Genomic DNA for TCRB sequencing was extracted from EDTA blood using the DNeasy Blood and Tissue Kit.

The library was made by the immunoSEQ multiplex PCR assay. Rearranged TCR beta chain sequences were amplified using the hsTCRB Kit according to the manufacturer's protocol. An Illumina MiSeq was used to sequence the TCRB libraries. In the authors' own workflow: The proprietary platform of the kit vendor was used for demultiplexing, trimming and gene mapping. TCRdb provides this immuneACCESS table in a form limited to in-frame rearrangements. Some clones are lacking; in checked studies, under half of them reflect an unresolved V gene, and why the rest are absent is not known. The DNA was the basis for D and trimming; V, J and clone size are from that table. The sample profile shows 40,000 to 45,000 clones; about 80% of them were found once. Together, the top ten hold roughly 5.6% of the sample. Comment on this clone: Its antigen remains unidentified. No base qualities exist here, and no much larger clone lies one base off it.

The source material was PBMCs, sampled from a glioma patient whose treatment included an IDH1 peptide vaccine. In this chain, TRBV27 is recombined with TRBJ2-1, with no D gene named confidently. This receptor was taken from a woman aged 45-59 years with glioma. Here the CDR3 is given as CASSLSGSRRPFF. The nucleotides read TGTGCCAGCAGTTTATCTGGGTCCCGCCGGCCGTTCTTC.